This T cell receptor beta chain was recovered during a study of blood T cell repertoires in COVID-19. Turning to the study itself: Sample material is recorded as cDNA or gDNA derived from T cells, B-cell-depleted T cells, or PBMCs.

Trimming cost V 3 bases and J 0 bases; bases outside gene matches: 5. Per germline, CDR1 KGHSH and CDR2 LQKENI. This CDR3 contains 16 residues. In the original analysis: By means of reference gene primer amplification, nucleated cell counts were estimated. The assay was immunoSEQ multiplex PCR, and TCRdb's table has in-frame clones only and misses some. Clone size and V and J calls were adopted from that table, with D and trimming inferred from the DNA. This table holds about 190,000 clones, around four fifths found once. This TCR derives from a woman in her twenties or thirties with acute or convalescent COVID-19. The sample comprised peripheral blood. The V call is TRBV18, the J call TRBJ1-3; 7 positions agree with TRBD1. CDR3 protein: CASSPRDRTSGNTIYF. The DNA of the CDR3 is TGTGCCAGCTCACCGAGGGACAGAACCTCTGGAAACACCATATATTTT.